One T cell receptor beta chain is described in this entry. The target antigen is unknown. V lost 5 bases, J lost 12 bases, and 11 bases lay in between. CDR1 and CDR2 (germline): MDHEN, SYDVKM. The CDR3 is 11 amino acids. This table comes from immunoSEQ multiplex PCR, and its TCRdb copy is limited to in-frame clones, with some not included. The table includes some 100,000 clones, just over 90% detected once. The time point here: cycle 4 day 1 (C4D1), after more than five weeks of nivolumab. Each patient relapsed following autologous stem cell transplantation, and prior brentuximab vedotin exposure differed. The data were taken from a study of PD-1 blockade in classical Hodgkin lymphoma. The study, taken as a whole, reports: Factors driving the repertoire differences, possibly disease activity or prior therapy, remain undefined.

The TCR sequence derives from a human donor with classical Hodgkin lymphoma. The sequencing used peripheral blood mononuclear cells (PBMCs), collected before the fourth cycle of nivolumab. The V and J genes are TRBV28 and TRBJ2-1; possible D gene TRBD2, 5 bases. The CDR3 region is CASSPRAVQFF. The CDR3 DNA sequence: TGTGCCAGCAGTCCACGAGCGGTGCAGTTCTTC.